Sequencing of this TCR beta chain was carried out in a study of siplizumab effects on memory and regulatory T cells. Germline V CDR1 and CDR2: LGHNA, YSLEER. This CDR3 is 15 amino acids long. V was pared by 4 bases and J by 5 bases, with 3 bases of the junction left unmatched. As for this clone: The antigen is not known.

Study-level findings and limits: The study did not confirm that proliferating Tregs from siplizumab cultures were suppressive. The drug siplizumab significantly decreased the alloreactive sequences that could be traced to unstimulated CD4+ memory cells. Unstimulated subsets contained matches for only a minor fraction of alloreactive clones.

Assaying covered about 99,000 TCR templates per sample. The method was immunoSEQ multiplex PCR; TCRdb's version includes in-frame clones alone and lacks a portion of them. The table lists about 56,000 clones, over 95% of them singletons. The sample consisted of naive CD8+ T cells sorted from blood. The receptor comes from a human donor in good health. This rearrangement joins TRBV4-3 to TRBJ2-2; TRBD2 matches 11 bases. CDR3 DNA sequence: TGCGCCAGCAGCCGGGGACTAGCGGAAACCGGGGAGCTGTTTTTT. This codes for CASSRGLAETGELFF.